This TCR beta chain was sequenced in a study of blood T cell repertoires in COVID-19. Across the study: T cells, B-cell-depleted T cells, or PBMCs provided the cDNA or gDNA that served as material.

As handled by the study authors: Nucleated cell number was recorded as an estimate derived from reference gene primer amplification. The data were produced by immunoSEQ multiplex PCR, yet TCRdb's version contains in-frame clones alone and is incomplete. The DNA was the basis for D and trimming; V, J and clone size are from that table. The data hold approximately 130,000 clones, with around 87% observed a single time. There are a few counts of this clone. The TCR was taken from a man over 45 with active COVID-19. Specimen: peripheral blood.

The CDR3 region has the DNA TGTGCCAGCAGCTTCCGGGACACAGCTTACGAGCAGTACTTC. Translated, it gives CASSFRDTAYEQYF. The rearrangement joins TRBV5-4 to TRBJ2-7; possibly TRBD1 for D (6 bases). The CDR3 sequence is 14 residues long. Germline V CDR1 and CDR2: SGHNT, YYREEE (reference sequence). Trimming pared 2 bases from V and 4 bases from J, leaving 13 bases between.